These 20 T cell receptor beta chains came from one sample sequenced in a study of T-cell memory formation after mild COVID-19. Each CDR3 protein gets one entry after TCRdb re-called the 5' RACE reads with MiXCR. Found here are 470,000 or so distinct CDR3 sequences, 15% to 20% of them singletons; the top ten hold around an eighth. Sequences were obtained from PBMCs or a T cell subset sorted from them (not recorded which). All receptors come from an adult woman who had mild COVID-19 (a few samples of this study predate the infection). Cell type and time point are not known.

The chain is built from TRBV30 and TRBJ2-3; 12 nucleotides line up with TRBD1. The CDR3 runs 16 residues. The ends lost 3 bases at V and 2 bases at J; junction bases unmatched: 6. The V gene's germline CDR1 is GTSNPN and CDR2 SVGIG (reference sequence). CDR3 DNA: TGTGCCTGGAGGTGGGGGACAGGGGGCTTCACAGATACGCAGTATTTT. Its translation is CAWRWGTGGFTDTQYF.

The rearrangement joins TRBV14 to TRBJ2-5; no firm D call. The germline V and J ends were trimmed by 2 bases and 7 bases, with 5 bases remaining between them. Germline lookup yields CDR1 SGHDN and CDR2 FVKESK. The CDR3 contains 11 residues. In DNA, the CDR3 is TGTGCCAGCAGCCAACTGGGGACCCAGTACTTC. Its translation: CASSQLGTQYF. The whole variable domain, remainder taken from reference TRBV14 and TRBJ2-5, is EAGVTQFPSHSVIEKGQTVTLRCDPISGHDNLYWYRRVMGKEIKFLLHFVKESKQDESGMPNNRFLAERTGGTYSTLKVQPAELEDSGVYFCASSQLGTQYFGPGTRLLVL.

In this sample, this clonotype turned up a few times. The CDR3: CASSRATGVREQYF. The CDR3 region has the DNA TGTGCCAGCAGCCGGGCCACGGGGGTGCGCGAGCAGTACTTC. The chain couples TRBV7-9 to TRBJ2-7; TRBD2 is a possible D gene (6 bases). CDR3 length: 14 amino acids. V was cut by 5 bases and J by 6 bases, with 17 bases left in between. CDR1 is SEHNR, CDR2 FQNEAQ, per germline (reference sequence).

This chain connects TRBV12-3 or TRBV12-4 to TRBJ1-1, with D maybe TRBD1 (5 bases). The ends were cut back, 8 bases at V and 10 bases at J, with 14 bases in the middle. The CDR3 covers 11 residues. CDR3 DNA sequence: TGTGCCAGCGGGCAGGGAGTGTTAGCTTTCTTT. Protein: CASGQGVLAFF.

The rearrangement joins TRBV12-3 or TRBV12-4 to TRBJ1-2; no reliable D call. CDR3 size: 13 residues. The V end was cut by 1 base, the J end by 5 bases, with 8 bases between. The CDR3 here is CASSLGVRYGYTF. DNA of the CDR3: TGTGCCAGCAGTTTAGGGGTACGGTATGGCTACACCTTC.

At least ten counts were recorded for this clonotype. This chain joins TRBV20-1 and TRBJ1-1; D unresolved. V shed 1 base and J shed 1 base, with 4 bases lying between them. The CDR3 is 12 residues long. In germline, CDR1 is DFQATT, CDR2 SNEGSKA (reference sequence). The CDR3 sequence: CSARGGNTEAFF. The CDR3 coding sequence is TGCAGTGCTAGAGGAGGGAACACTGAAGCTTTCTTT.

Here the CDR3 DNA reads TGTGCCAGCAGTTTAGGTAGATTGGTCGAATATGAGCAGTTCTTC. It encodes CASSLGRLVEYEQFF. The rearrangement joins TRBV12-3 or TRBV12-4 to TRBJ2-1; D unclear. The CDR3 is made up of 15 amino acids. Trimming shortened V by 1 base and J by 8 bases, and 15 bases separated the two germline ends.

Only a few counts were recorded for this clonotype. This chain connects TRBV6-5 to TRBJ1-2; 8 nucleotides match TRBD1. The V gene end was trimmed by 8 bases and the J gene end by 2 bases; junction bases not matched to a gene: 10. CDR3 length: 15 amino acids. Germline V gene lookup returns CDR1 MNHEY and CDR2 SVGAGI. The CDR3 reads CASSEDRGGNYGYTF. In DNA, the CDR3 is TGTGCCAGCTCGGAAGACAGGGGCGGGAACTATGGCTACACCTTC.

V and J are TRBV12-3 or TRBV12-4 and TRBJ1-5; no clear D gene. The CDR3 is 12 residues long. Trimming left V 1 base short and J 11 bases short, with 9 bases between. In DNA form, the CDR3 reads TGTGCCAGCAGTTTAGACCCTGTGGCCCAGCATTTT. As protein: CASSLDPVAQHF.

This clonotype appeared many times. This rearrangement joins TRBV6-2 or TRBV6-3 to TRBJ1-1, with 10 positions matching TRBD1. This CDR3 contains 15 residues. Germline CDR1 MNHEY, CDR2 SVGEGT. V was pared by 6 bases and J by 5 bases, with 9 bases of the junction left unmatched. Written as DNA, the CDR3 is TGTGCCAGCAGGGACAGACAGGGGGCAATAACTGAAGCTTTCTTT. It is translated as CASRDRQGAITEAFF.

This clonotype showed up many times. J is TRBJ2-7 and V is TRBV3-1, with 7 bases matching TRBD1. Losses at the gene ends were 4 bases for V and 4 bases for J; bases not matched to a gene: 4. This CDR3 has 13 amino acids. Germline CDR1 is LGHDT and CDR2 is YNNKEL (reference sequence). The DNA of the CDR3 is TGTGCCAGCAGCCTCCAACAGGGGTACGAGCAGTACTTC. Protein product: CASSLQQGYEQYF.

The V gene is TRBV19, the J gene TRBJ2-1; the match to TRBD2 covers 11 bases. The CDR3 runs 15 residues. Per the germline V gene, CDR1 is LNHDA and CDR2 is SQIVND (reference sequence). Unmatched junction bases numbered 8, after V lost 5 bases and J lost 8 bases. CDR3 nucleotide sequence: TGTGCCAGTAGTGAACTAGCGGGAGTGGTGGATGAGCAGTTCTTC. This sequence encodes CASSELAGVVDEQFF.

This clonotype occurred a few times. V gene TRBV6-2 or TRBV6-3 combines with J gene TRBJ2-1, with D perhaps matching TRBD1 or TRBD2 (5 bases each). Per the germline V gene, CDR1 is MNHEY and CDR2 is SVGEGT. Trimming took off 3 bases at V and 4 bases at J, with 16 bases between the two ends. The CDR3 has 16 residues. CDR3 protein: CASSYTGTGVYNEQFF. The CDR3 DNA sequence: TGTGCCAGCAGTTATACCGGGACCGGGGTTTACAATGAGCAGTTCTTC.

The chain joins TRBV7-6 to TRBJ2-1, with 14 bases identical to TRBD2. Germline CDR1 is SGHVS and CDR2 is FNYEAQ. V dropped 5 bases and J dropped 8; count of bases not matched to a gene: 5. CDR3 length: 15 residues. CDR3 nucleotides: TGTGCCAGCAGCGCTCGACTAGCGGGAGGGGATGAGCAGTTCTTC. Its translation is CASSARLAGGDEQFF.

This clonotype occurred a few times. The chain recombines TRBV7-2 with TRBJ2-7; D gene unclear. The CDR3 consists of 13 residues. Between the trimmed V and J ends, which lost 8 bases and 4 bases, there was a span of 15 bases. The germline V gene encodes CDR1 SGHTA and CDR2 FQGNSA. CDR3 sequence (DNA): TGTGCCAGCGGCCGGGCCTCATGGTACGAGCAGTACTTC. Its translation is CASGRASWYEQYF.

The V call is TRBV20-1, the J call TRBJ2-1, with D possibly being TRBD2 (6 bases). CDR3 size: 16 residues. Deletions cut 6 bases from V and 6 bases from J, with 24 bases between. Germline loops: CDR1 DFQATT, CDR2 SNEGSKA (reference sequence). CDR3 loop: CSAKPFSGVSVNEQFF. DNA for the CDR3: TGCAGTGCCAAGCCATTCTCGGGAGTATCGGTCAATGAGCAGTTCTTC.

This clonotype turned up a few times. Written as DNA, the CDR3 is TGCAGCGTGCGGGAAAACAATGAGCAGTTCTTC. As protein: CSVRENNEQFF. V and J are TRBV29-1 and TRBJ2-1, with D possibly TRBD2 on 6 matching bases. Deletions cut 6 bases from V and 5 bases from J, with 8 bases between. This CDR3 spans 11 amino acids. CDR1 SQVTM and CDR2 ANQGSEA come from the germline V gene.

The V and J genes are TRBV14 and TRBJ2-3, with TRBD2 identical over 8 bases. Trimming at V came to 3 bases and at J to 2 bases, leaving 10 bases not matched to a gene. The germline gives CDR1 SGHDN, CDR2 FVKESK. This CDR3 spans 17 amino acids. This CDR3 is CASSHLGVSGITDTQYF. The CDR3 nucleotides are TGTGCCAGCAGCCACCTTGGTGTTAGCGGGATCACAGATACGCAGTATTTT.

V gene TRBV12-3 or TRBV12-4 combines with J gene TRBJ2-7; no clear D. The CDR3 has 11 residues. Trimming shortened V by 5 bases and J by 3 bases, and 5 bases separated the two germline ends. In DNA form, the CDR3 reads TGTGCCAGCAGTCGCCGCTACGAGCAGTACTTC. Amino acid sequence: CASSRRYEQYF.

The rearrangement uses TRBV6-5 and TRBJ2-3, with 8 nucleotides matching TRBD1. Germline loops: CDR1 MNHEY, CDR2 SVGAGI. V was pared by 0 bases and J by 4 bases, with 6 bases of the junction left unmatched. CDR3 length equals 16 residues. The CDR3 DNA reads TGTGCCAGCAGTTACTCGCCGGGACAGGTCCCAGATACGCAGTATTTT. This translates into CASSYSPGQVPDTQYF.